The clone carrying this TCR beta chain was counted only a few times. The data originate from a study of T cells after yellow fever vaccination. Template switching with 5'RACE generated the TCR cDNA and added a universal primer site and UMIs. MiXCR was run by TCRdb on the 5' RACE reads, yielding one entry per CDR3 protein. The sample includes some 160,000 distinct CDR3 sequences, almost 7% of them seen just once. The CDR3 has 13 amino acids. Germline CDR1 SGHRS, CDR2 YFSETQ. V lost 0 bases and J 11 bases, leaving 14 bases between the germline ends. The chain is built from TRBV5-1 and TRBJ1-2, with a tentative D call TRBD1 (5 bases). Specimen: CD4+ T cells sorted from PBMCs, collected around 5 days after the first yellow fever vaccination. This sequence originates from a man aged 18 to 35 who received the YFV17D yellow fever vaccine. The CDR3 DNA follows: TGCGCCAGCAGCTTGGCCAGGGATGAAGTATACACCTTC. Amino acid sequence: CASSLARDEVYTF.